The clone carrying this T cell receptor (beta chain) has only a few counts. Its matching antigen is unknown. The data were taken from a study of vaccination and CD4 T cells after COVID-19. Study observations and caveats: Within convalescent individuals, 304 out of 307 vaccine-specific clones proved to be spike mono-reactive. The cohort comprised relatively few convalescent patients, and no early post-infection timepoints were analyzed.

The Oncomine TCR Beta short-read assay was what sequenced the DNA obtained from cultured CD4+ T cells. Someone extracted genomic DNA from cultured CD4+ T cells. TCRdb called the PCR reads again in MiXCR, with one record for every CDR3 protein. Among about 13,000 distinct CDR3 sequences listed, 25% to 35% were seen once. Germline CDR1 and CDR2: DFQATT and SNEGSKA (reference sequence). CDR3 length: 13 residues. The V end lost 7 bases, the J end lost 6 bases, and 18 bases lay between the germline ends. The treatment was: approximately nine-day PBMC culture with coronavirus spike peptide pools or control peptides (ViraFEST assay). Healthy vaccinees, negative for nucleocapsid antibodies before and after vaccination, had no earlier SARS-CoV-2 infection.

Sequenced material: CD4+ T cells from blood, cultured in vitro, taken before SARS-CoV-2 vaccination. The clonotype originates from a human donor who received a COVID-19 vaccine. The chain recombines TRBV20-1 with TRBJ2-5; D might be TRBD1 or TRBD2, each matching 5 bases. The CDR3 DNA is TGCAGTGGTAGGGACCCGGGGATACAGACCCAGTACTTC. Protein product: CSGRDPGIQTQYF.